This T cell receptor beta chain was found in a study of CXCR3-negative and CXCR3-positive naive CD8 T cells. Whole-study findings and limits: Naive cells with CXCR3 showed TRB CDR3s that were more hydrophobic than those in CXCR3-negative naive cells. Diversity ran similarly high across both naive subsets but far lower in memory CD8+ cells. Naive cells that were CXCR3-negative or CXCR3-positive used TRBV-TRBJ genes alike, while memory cells diverged.

Preparation of TRB cDNA libraries relied on 5' RACE carrying UMI labels. TCRdb reprocessed the 5' RACE reads, keeping one entry per CDR3 protein, no DNA. The table for this sample gives 120,000 to 150,000 distinct CDR3 sequences. In the case of this clonotype: Its specificity is not known.

Germline values: CDR1 DFQATT, CDR2 SNEGSKA (reference sequence). This CDR3 is 15 amino acids long. Sorts performed in triplicate captured 250,000 to 350,000 cells each from every CD8+ T cell subset. A CD45RO-CCR7+CD27+CD95- phenotype identified naive CD8+ T cells. This rearrangement joins TRBV20-1 to TRBJ2-5; absent DNA, TCRdb's TRBD2 call cannot be checked. The origin of this receptor is a human donor in good health. Some clones in this sample may be carry-over from other donors' samples. Sequencing was carried out using naive CXCR3+ CD8+ T cells from blood. Documented subset: CD45RO-CCR7+CD27+CD95- naive CD8+ T cells expressing CXCR3 (TNR3+). The CDR3: CSAPPAGEVQETQYF.